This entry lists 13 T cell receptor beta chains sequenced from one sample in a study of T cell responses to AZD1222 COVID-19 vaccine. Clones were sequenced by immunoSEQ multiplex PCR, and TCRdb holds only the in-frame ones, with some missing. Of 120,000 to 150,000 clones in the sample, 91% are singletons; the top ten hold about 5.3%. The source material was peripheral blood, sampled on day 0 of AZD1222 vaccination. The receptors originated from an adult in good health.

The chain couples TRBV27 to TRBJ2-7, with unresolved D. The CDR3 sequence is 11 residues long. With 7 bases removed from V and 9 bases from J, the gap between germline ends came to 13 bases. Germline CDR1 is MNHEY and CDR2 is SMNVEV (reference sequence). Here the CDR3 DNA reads TGTGCCAGCATCCCCTGTGAGCTGCAGTACTTC. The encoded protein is CASIPCELQYF.

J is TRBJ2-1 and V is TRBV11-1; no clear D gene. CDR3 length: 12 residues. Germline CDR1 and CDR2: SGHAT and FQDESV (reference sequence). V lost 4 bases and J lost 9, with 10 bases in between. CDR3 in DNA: TGTGCCAGCAGCTACGAAAGGATTGAGCAGTTCTTC. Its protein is CASSYERIEQFF.

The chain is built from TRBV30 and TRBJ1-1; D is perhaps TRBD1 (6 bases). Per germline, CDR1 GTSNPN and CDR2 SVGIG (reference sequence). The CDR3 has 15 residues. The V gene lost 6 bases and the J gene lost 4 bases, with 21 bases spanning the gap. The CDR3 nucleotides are TGTGCCTGTCCCCACGGGGCAGGGGTGGGCACTGAAGCTTTCTTT. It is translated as CACPHGAGVGTEAFF.

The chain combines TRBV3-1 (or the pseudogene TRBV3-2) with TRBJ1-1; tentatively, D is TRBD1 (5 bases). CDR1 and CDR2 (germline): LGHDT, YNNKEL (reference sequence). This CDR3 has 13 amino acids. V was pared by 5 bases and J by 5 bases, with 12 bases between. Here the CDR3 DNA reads TGTGCCAGCAGCACAGGAAGGGGTACTGAAGCTTTCTTT. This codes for CASSTGRGTEAFF.

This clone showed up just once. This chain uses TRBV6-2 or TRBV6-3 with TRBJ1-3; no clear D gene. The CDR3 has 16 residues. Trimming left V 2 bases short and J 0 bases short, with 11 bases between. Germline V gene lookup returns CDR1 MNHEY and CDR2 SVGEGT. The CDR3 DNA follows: TGTGCCAGCAGTTACAGTCTTCACGCCTCTGGAAACACCATATATTTT. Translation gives CASSYSLHASGNTIYF.

CDR3 DNA sequence: TGTGCCAGCAGCCAATTCATAACCACTGAAGCTTTCTTT. It is translated as CASSQFITTEAFF. The chain uses TRBV14 and TRBJ1-1; D remains ambiguous. Germline CDR1 SGHDN, CDR2 FVKESK. The CDR3 runs to 13 residues. Trimming left V 2 bases short and J 4 bases short, with 8 bases between.

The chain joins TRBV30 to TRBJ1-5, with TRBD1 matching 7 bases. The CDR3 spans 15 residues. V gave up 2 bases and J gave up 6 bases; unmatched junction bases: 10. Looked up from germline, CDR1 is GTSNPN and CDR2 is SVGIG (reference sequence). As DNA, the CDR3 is TGTGCCTGGAGTAAGGGGGCGGCGGGGTTTCAGCCCCAGCATTTT. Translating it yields CAWSKGAAGFQPQHF.

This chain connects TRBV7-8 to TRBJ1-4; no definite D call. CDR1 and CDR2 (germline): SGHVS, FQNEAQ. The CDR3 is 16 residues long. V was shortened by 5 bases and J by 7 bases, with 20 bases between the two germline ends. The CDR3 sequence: CASSPKRVFASEKLFF. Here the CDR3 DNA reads TGTGCCAGCAGCCCAAAGCGGGTTTTCGCGAGTGAAAAACTGTTTTTT.

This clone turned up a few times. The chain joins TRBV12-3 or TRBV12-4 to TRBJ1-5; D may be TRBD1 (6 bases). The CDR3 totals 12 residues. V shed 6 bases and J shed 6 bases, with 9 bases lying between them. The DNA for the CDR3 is TGTGCCAGCAGAGTACAGGGTCAGCCCCAGCATTTT. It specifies CASRVQGQPQHF.

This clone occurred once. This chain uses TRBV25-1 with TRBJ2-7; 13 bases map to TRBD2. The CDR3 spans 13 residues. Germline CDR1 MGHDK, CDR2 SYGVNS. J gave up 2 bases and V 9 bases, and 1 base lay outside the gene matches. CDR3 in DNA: TGTGCCAGGGGGACTAGCGGGGCCTACGAGCAGTACTTC. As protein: CARGTSGAYEQYF.

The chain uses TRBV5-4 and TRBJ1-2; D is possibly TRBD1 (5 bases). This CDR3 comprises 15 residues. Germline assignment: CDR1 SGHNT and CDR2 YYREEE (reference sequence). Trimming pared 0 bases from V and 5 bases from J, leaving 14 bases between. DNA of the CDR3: TGTGCCAGCAGCTTGGGGTCGGGGGAACCATATGGCTACACCTTC. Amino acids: CASSLGSGEPYGYTF.

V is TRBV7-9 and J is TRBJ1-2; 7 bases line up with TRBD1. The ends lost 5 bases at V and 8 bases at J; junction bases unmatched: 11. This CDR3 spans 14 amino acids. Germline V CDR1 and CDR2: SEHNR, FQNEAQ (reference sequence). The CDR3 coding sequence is TGTGCCAGCAGCCGCCCCGGGCCCAGGGGGGGCTACACCTTC. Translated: CASSRPGPRGGYTF.

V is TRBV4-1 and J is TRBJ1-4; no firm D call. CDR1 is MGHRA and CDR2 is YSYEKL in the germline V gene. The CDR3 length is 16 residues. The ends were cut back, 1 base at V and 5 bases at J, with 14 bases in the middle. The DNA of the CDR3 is TGCGCCAGCAGCCAAGGGCAACGCCAGCTCAATGAAAAACTGTTTTTT. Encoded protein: CASSQGQRQLNEKLFF.